The rows below give T cell receptor beta chains drawn from one sample of a study of identical twins' blood T cells. TCRdb called the 5' RACE reads again in MiXCR, with one record for every CDR3 protein. The repertoire includes 350,000 to 400,000 distinct CDR3 sequences, about 28% of them detected once, and 5.5% to 6.5% sits in the top ten. The sample consisted of PBMCs. The source of these receptors is a woman between 18 and 50 years old in good health. CDR3s include the opening cysteine and the closing phenylalanine or tryptophan. Each record gives: CDR3 DNA, CDR3 protein, CDR3 length, J gene, D gene, V gene, clone size. D genes are given only for firm matches. Only part of the rows carry a size: once, few, many, or a class if the clone is expanded.

cdr3_nt: TGCGCCAGCAGCTTGGGCACAGGGGTAAATGAGCAGTTCTTC; cdr3_aa: CASSLGTGVNEQFF; cdr3_length: 14; j_call: TRBJ2-1; d_call: TRBD1; v_call: TRBV5-1; clone_size: NA
cdr3_nt: TGTGCCAGCAGTACGAGGGGGGATCAGCCCCAGCATTTT; cdr3_aa: CASSTRGDQPQHF; cdr3_length: 13; j_call: TRBJ1-5; d_call: NA; v_call: TRBV3-1; clone_size: NA
cdr3_nt: TGTGCCAGCACTCGGTGGCCTGGGAGCAATCAGCCCCAGCATTTT; cdr3_aa: CASTRWPGSNQPQHF; cdr3_length: 15; j_call: TRBJ1-5; d_call: NA; v_call: TRBV19; clone_size: few
cdr3_nt: TGCAGTGCCCCGAGACAGACAGATACGCAGTATTTT; cdr3_aa: CSAPRQTDTQYF; cdr3_length: 12; j_call: TRBJ2-3; d_call: NA; v_call: TRBV20-1; clone_size: NA
cdr3_nt: TGTGCCAGCAGTTCTATCGGACAGAGTCCTGAAGCTTTCTTT; cdr3_aa: CASSSIGQSPEAFF; cdr3_length: 14; j_call: TRBJ1-1; d_call: NA; v_call: TRBV27; clone_size: few
cdr3_nt: TGCGCCAGCTCCTGTGGTAGATGCTACGAGCGGTACTTC; cdr3_aa: CASSCGRCYERYF; cdr3_length: 13; j_call: TRBJ2-7; d_call: NA; v_call: TRBV23-1; clone_size: few
cdr3_nt: TGCAGTGCTTCGGGACAGGCGAACAATCAGCCCCAGCATTTT; cdr3_aa: CSASGQANNQPQHF; cdr3_length: 14; j_call: TRBJ1-5; d_call: TRBD1; v_call: TRBV20-1; clone_size: NA
cdr3_nt: TGCAGCGTTGAGGGACAGGGTTCCGGGGAGCTGTTTTTT; cdr3_aa: CSVEGQGSGELFF; cdr3_length: 13; j_call: TRBJ2-2; d_call: TRBD1; v_call: TRBV29-1; clone_size: once
cdr3_nt: TGTGCCACCTATTCTCTAGTACGGCAGTTCTTC; cdr3_aa: CATYSLVRQFF; cdr3_length: 11; j_call: TRBJ2-1; d_call: NA; v_call: TRBV6-2/TRBV6-3; clone_size: NA
cdr3_nt: TGTGCCACCAGGGACTACTCCTACGAGCAGTACTTC; cdr3_aa: CATRDYSYEQYF; cdr3_length: 12; j_call: TRBJ2-7; d_call: TRBD2; v_call: TRBV19; clone_size: NA
cdr3_nt: TGTGCCAGTAGTATAGAATTGGGGAGAGGTACGGCAGGTGAGCAGTTCTTC; cdr3_aa: CASSIELGRGTAGEQFF; cdr3_length: 17; j_call: TRBJ2-1; d_call: NA; v_call: TRBV19; clone_size: NA
cdr3_nt: TGTGCCAGCAGCGTTAGGGCCGCGACATCTAACTATGGCTACACCTTC; cdr3_aa: CASSVRAATSNYGYTF; cdr3_length: 16; j_call: TRBJ1-2; d_call: NA; v_call: TRBV7-2; clone_size: few
cdr3_nt: TGCAGTGCTTATCTAGCGGGAGGGCTAACAGATACGCAGTATTTT; cdr3_aa: CSAYLAGGLTDTQYF; cdr3_length: 15; j_call: TRBJ2-3; d_call: TRBD2; v_call: TRBV20-1; clone_size: NA
cdr3_nt: TGTGCCAGCAGCGTGACAGGGGTGATCACAGATACGCAGTATTTT; cdr3_aa: CASSVTGVITDTQYF; cdr3_length: 15; j_call: TRBJ2-3; d_call: TRBD1; v_call: TRBV9; clone_size: NA
cdr3_nt: TGTGCCAGCAGTCAGAGGCGAGGACAGGGGATAGTTGGCTACACCTTC; cdr3_aa: CASSQRRGQGIVGYTF; cdr3_length: 16; j_call: TRBJ1-2; d_call: TRBD1; v_call: TRBV12-3/TRBV12-4; clone_size: few
cdr3_nt: TGCGCCAGCAGTGAGTCTAACCCCATCGACACTGAAGCTTTCTTT; cdr3_aa: CASSESNPIDTEAFF; cdr3_length: 15; j_call: TRBJ1-1; d_call: NA; v_call: TRBV10-2; clone_size: many
cdr3_nt: TGTGCCAGCGGCATACCGGGAACGATGTACTATGGCTACACCTTC; cdr3_aa: CASGIPGTMYYGYTF; cdr3_length: 15; j_call: TRBJ1-2; d_call: NA; v_call: TRBV7-2; clone_size: few
cdr3_nt: TGCGTCAGCAGCCGAGATGAGGAAACTAGCTCGTACAATGAGCAGTTCTTC; cdr3_aa: CVSSRDEETSSYNEQFF; cdr3_length: 17; j_call: TRBJ2-1; d_call: NA; v_call: TRBV4-1; clone_size: NA